Listed below are T cell receptor beta chains from one sample, sequenced in a study of blood T cell repertoires in COVID-19. Only in-frame clones appear in the TCRdb table, and some are missing; sequencing was by immunoSEQ multiplex PCR. The table includes a few hundred thousand clones, over 75% detected once. Sequencing was carried out using PBMCs or T cells enriched from blood (not recorded which). Source of these receptors: a middle-aged man in a cohort exposed to, infected with or recovered from COVID-19 (not recorded which). The CDR3 runs from the conserved cysteine through the conserved F or W.

v_call	j_call	cdr3_length	cdr3_aa
TRBV30	TRBJ1-2	12	CAWSSLNYGYTF
TRBV6-5	TRBJ2-1	12	CASSPWGDEQFF
TRBV2	TRBJ2-2	14	CASGSAGRGGELFF
TRBV6-5	TRBJ2-7	16	CASSYWTSGANYEQYF
TRBV5-1	TRBJ2-3	16	CASSQLAGDGTDTQYF
TRBV14	TRBJ1-2	15	CASSQVSRGAYGYTF
TRBV4-1	TRBJ1-1	16	CASSQPTRGQNTEAFF
TRBV5-6	TRBJ2-7	13	CASSLGSEYEQYF
TRBV3-1/TRBV3-2	TRBJ1-5	15	CASSLSDRDNQPQHF
TRBV7-2	TRBJ1-3	13	CASSLTGTNTIYF
TRBV2	TRBJ2-7	12	CASSDRVYEQYF
TRBV28	TRBJ2-7	13	CASSLAGAHEQYF
TRBV6-2/TRBV6-3	TRBJ1-3	15	CASSYYRSSGNTIYF
TRBV2	TRBJ1-5	14	CASRKDSQHQPQHF
TRBV6-6	TRBJ2-7	13	CASSRDRAYEQYF
TRBV2	TRBJ2-3	15	CASSVESLGTDTQYF
TRBV7-9	TRBJ1-1	15	CASSHRGTENTEAFF
TRBV9	TRBJ1-4	14	CASSRGGTNEKLFF
TRBV27	TRBJ2-7	16	CASSLSLVGAYYEQYF
TRBV4-1	TRBJ1-2	13	CASSPAGNYGYTF
TRBV18	TRBJ2-2	16	CASSPQPTQGPGELFF
TRBV19	TRBJ1-5	13	CASRDRGNQPQHF
TRBV19	TRBJ1-4	11	CASRAVEKLFF
TRBV11-2	TRBJ2-3	14	CASSLKRSTDTQYF
TRBV7-9	TRBJ1-2	14	CASSLGTTNYGYTF
TRBV5-1	TRBJ2-7	19	CASSLGFGSTGASSYEQYF
TRBV19	TRBJ1-2	15	CASSLSDRGSYGYTF
TRBV28	TRBJ2-3	13	CASRGQGTDTQYF
TRBV6-4	TRBJ1-4	13	CASSAGTNEKLFF
TRBV10-1	TRBJ2-5	15	CASSQTSGVQETQYF
TRBV21-1	TRBJ2-5	17	CASSTTDVGLFQETQYF
TRBV11-3	TRBJ1-2	16	CASSLEGTGGSYGYTF
TRBV28	TRBJ2-5	15	CASSSGPYGRETQYF
TRBV27	TRBJ2-2	11	CASSSTGELFF
TRBV30	TRBJ2-1	16	CAWRTRTSQGYNEQFF
TRBV4-1	TRBJ2-7	14	CASSQGYGFNEQYF